The 18 T cell receptor beta chains presented below share a single source sample, sequenced in a study of shared clonotypes between healthy human individuals (dated by TCRdb to about 2020). Receptors were amplified or captured by the immunoSEQ multiplex PCR assay. Held by TCRdb, this immuneACCESS table contains in-frame sequences only and omits some clones. Under half of the omission traces to an unresolved V gene where checked; the cause of the rest is unknown. Here the sample has under 130,000 clones; about 70% occur a single time. Together, the top ten hold approximately 23% of the sample. The sample consisted of memory CD8+ T cells sorted from blood. The cell subset or site label, read with the paper, signifies: CD45RO+ cells pooled with CCR7-negative TemRA cells. These receptor sequences come from a woman between 25 and 40 years old in good health.

The gene calls are TRBV5-1 and TRBJ2-5; 8 bases line up with TRBD2. The CDR3 is made up of 14 amino acids. Unmatched junction bases numbered 8, after V lost 4 bases and J lost 6 bases. CDR1 and CDR2 (germline): SGHRS, YFSETQ. The CDR3 protein is CASSEREGQKTQYF. CDR3 nucleotide sequence: TGCGCCAGCAGCGAACGGGAGGGCCAGAAGACCCAGTACTTC.

Only one count was recorded for this clone. This rearrangement joins TRBV30 to TRBJ1-1; no reliable D call. Germline V lookup: CDR1 GTSNPN, CDR2 SVGIG (reference sequence). The CDR3 contains 14 residues. The V gene lost 4 bases and the J gene lost 0 bases, with 12 bases spanning the gap. This CDR3 reads CAWNPTGMNTEAFF. CDR3 nucleotide sequence: TGTGCCTGGAACCCGACCGGTATGAACACTGAAGCTTTCTTT.

The chain joins TRBV30 to TRBJ2-7; D remains ambiguous. The germline V gene encodes CDR1 GTSNPN and CDR2 SVGIG (reference sequence). The CDR3 sequence is 12 residues long. Trimming took off 2 bases at V and 6 bases at J, with 11 bases between the two ends. CDR3 region: CAWSWRKGEQYF. The CDR3 nucleotides are TGTGCCTGGAGTTGGCGGAAAGGCGAGCAGTACTTC.

The chain joins TRBV29-1 to TRBJ2-7, with D perhaps TRBD2 (6 bases). The V end was cut by 6 bases, the J end by 3 bases, with 15 bases between. The CDR3 is made up of 13 amino acids. Per germline, CDR1 SQVTM and CDR2 ANQGSEA. CDR3 amino acids: CSVGGGEHYEQYF. CDR3 coding DNA: TGCAGCGTGGGAGGCGGGGAGCACTACGAGCAGTACTTC.

The chain joins TRBV5-1 to TRBJ2-1, with 12 bases lining up with TRBD2. The CDR3 is 15 residues long. CDR1 is SGHRS, CDR2 YFSETQ, per germline. Unmatched junction bases numbered 6, after V lost 2 bases and J lost 9 bases. CDR3 nucleotide sequence: TGCGCCAGCAGCTTTGCGACTAGCGGGAGAGCTGAGCAGTTCTTC. Protein product: CASSFATSGRAEQFF.

The V gene is TRBV2, the J gene TRBJ2-1; TRBD1 might be the D (5 bases). Germline-derived CDR1 and CDR2 are SNHLY and FYNNEI. Between the trimmed V and J ends, which lost 5 bases and 3 bases, there was a span of 8 bases. The CDR3 is 13 residues long. CDR3: CASSFDSYNEQFF. The CDR3 nucleotides are TGTGCCAGCAGTTTTGACAGCTACAATGAGCAGTTCTTC.

The chain couples TRBV19 to TRBJ2-2; D is possibly TRBD1 (6 bases). The CDR3 is 15 amino acids. Per germline, CDR1 LNHDA and CDR2 SQIVND (reference sequence). V lost 5 bases to trimming and J lost 5 bases, with 15 bases between them. For the CDR3, the DNA is TGTGCCAGTAGTCCTTGGACAGCTTATACCGGGGAGCTGTTTTTT. Its translation is CASSPWTAYTGELFF.

This clone was seen once. V usage is TRBV4-2 and J usage is TRBJ2-2, with 9 bases lining up with TRBD1. Trimming took 0 bases from V and 6 from J; bases not matched to a gene: 8. This CDR3 spans 17 amino acids. Germline V CDR1 and CDR2: LGHNA, YNFKEQ. CDR3 DNA: TGTGCCAGCAGCCAAGATTGGGACAGGGTGGTCTCCGGGGAGCTGTTTTTT. It codes for CASSQDWDRVVSGELFF.

The V gene is TRBV15, the J gene TRBJ2-1; TRBD1 is a possible D gene (5 bases). This CDR3 spans 15 amino acids. Germline values: CDR1 LNHNV, CDR2 YYDKDF (reference sequence). The V and J ends lost 4 bases and 2 bases respectively, with 12 bases between them. CDR3: CATSNHRYTYNEQFF. The CDR3 nucleotides read TGTGCCACCAGCAACCACAGGTACACCTACAATGAGCAGTTCTTC.

The gene calls are TRBV7-6 and TRBJ2-1; 9 positions match TRBD2. Germline V gives CDR1 SGHVS, CDR2 FNYEAQ. CDR3 length equals 19 residues. J was trimmed by 3 bases and V by 3 bases; bases with no gene match: 15. Here the CDR3 reads CASSFWTSVPPTIYNEQFF. CDR3 sequence (DNA): TGTGCCAGCAGCTTCTGGACTAGCGTCCCGCCCACGATCTACAATGAGCAGTTCTTC.

A word on this clone: A far larger clone is just one base off, so this is likely a read error. The genes are TRBV25-1 and TRBJ2-2; perhaps TRBD2 as D (5 bases). Germline V gene lookup returns CDR1 MGHDK and CDR2 SYGVNS. The length of the CDR3 is 16 residues. V lost 3 bases to trimming and J lost 4 bases, with 15 bases between them. Here the CDR3 reads CASSDPEDAGTGELFF. For the CDR3, the DNA is TGTGCCAGCAGTGACCCAGAGGACGCGGGCACCGGGGAGCTGTTTTTT. Based on the CDR3 plus reference TRBV25-1 and TRBJ2-2, the full variable domain is EADIYQTPRYLVIGTGKKITLECSQTMGHDKMYWYQQDPGMELHLIHYSYGVNSTEKGDLSSESTVSRIRTEHFPLTLESARPSHTSQYLCASSDPEDAGTGELFFGEGSRLTVL.

This clone was seen only a few times. The V and J genes are TRBV10-3 and TRBJ1-5; TRBD1 matches at 10 bases. CDR1 is ENHRY, CDR2 SYGVKD, per germline. This CDR3 region has 15 residues. The V and J ends lost 10 bases and 5 bases, in that order; junction bases with no gene match: 11. Written as DNA, the CDR3 is TGTGCCACCAGGCAGACAGGGGGCGACGATCAGCCCCAGCATTTT. Encoded protein: CATRQTGGDDQPQHF.

This clone has ten or more counts. The chain uses TRBV6-5 and TRBJ2-1, with 8 bases matching TRBD2. V was clipped by 6 bases and J by 3 bases; unmatched bases: 7. The V gene's germline CDR1 is MNHEY and CDR2 SVGAGI. The CDR3 runs 15 residues. The CDR3 DNA reads TGTGCCAGCAGCCGCAGCGGGAGCCTCTACAATGAGCAGTTCTTC. The encoded protein is CASSRSGSLYNEQFF.

The chain employs TRBV6-6 and TRBJ1-5, with D possibly matching TRBD1 (5 bases). In germline, CDR1 is MNHNY, CDR2 SVGAGI (reference sequence). Deletions cut 2 bases from V and 5 bases from J, with 13 bases between. This CDR3 spans 15 amino acids. The CDR3 DNA sequence: TGTGCCAGCAGTTACGCGCAGGGTTTCGATCAGCCCCAGCATTTT. Amino acids: CASSYAQGFDQPQHF.

This clone was observed a handful of times. The V gene is TRBV29-1, the J gene TRBJ2-3; 10 positions match TRBD2. The germline V gene has CDR1 SQVTM and CDR2 ANQGSEA. V lost 6 bases and J lost 2; bases outside the gene matches: 2. This CDR3 has 13 amino acids. The CDR3 coding sequence is TGCAGCGTAGCGGGAGGGGCCACAGATACGCAGTATTTT. It codes for CSVAGGATDTQYF.

The chain has TRBV6-4 and TRBJ2-3; D unclear. From germline, CDR1 is MRHNA and CDR2 SNTAGT. Deletions cut 3 bases from V and 4 bases from J, with 11 bases between. CDR3 length: 14 residues. The CDR3, as DNA: TGTGCCAGCAGTGATACCCCAATTGCAGATACGCAGTATTTT. Amino acids: CASSDTPIADTQYF.

The V call is TRBV4-2, the J call TRBJ2-7; 12 bases agree with TRBD2. This CDR3 is 17 amino acids long. The germline CDR1 and CDR2 sequences are LGHNA and YNFKEQ. V lost 3 bases and J lost 4; bases outside the gene matches: 10. The CDR3 sequence is CASSQPPLAGGVYEQYF. CDR3 coding DNA: TGTGCCAGCAGCCAGCCCCCACTAGCGGGAGGTGTGTACGAGCAGTACTTC.

This clone was seen many times. V gene TRBV27 combines with J gene TRBJ2-5; D is uncertain. The CDR3 is 16 amino acids. Trimming pared 0 bases from V and 7 bases from J, leaving 18 bases between. Germline V CDR1 and CDR2: MNHEY, SMNVEV (reference sequence). This CDR3 reads CASSLSISTAKGTQYF. CDR3 nucleotide sequence: TGTGCCAGCAGTTTATCGATTAGTACAGCTAAGGGGACCCAGTACTTC.